Listed below are T cell receptor beta chains from one sample, sequenced in a study of CD8 T cells in Susac syndrome. In TCRdb, the immunoSEQ multiplex PCR reads were re-called with MiXCR into one record per CDR3 protein. Among 200,000 to 300,000 distinct CDR3 sequences listed, around 96% were seen once. The sample comprised CD4+ T cells from PBMCs. The source is a human donor with Susac syndrome. The CDR3 runs from the conserved cysteine through the conserved F or W. A D gene is named only where the DNA matches it firmly. Some rows have no size entry. The others give once, few or many, or a class for an expanded clone.

V	size	D	J	CDR3	DNA
TRBV20-1	-	-	TRBJ2-3	CSATDRLTDTQYF	TGCAGTGCAACGGACCGATTGACAGATACGCAGTATTTT
TRBV14	few	-	TRBJ2-6	CASRGTGANVLTF	TGTGCCAGCAGGGGGACTGGGGCCAACGTCCTGACTTTC
TRBV11-2	-	-	TRBJ2-3	CASSLQGGGPDTQYF	TGTGCCAGCAGCTTACAGGGCGGCGGTCCAGATACGCAGTATTTT
TRBV14	-	-	TRBJ2-1	CASSQWEVGYNEQFF	TGTGCCAGCAGCCAATGGGAGGTAGGCTACAATGAGCAGTTCTTC
TRBV15	-	-	TRBJ1-5	CATSRAPTGGPQHF	TGTGCCACCAGCAGAGCACCGACAGGCGGGCCCCAGCATTTT
TRBV30	-	-	TRBJ2-1	CAWTHGRDRNEQFF	TGTGCCTGGACCCATGGCCGAGATCGGAATGAGCAGTTCTTC
TRBV27	-	-	TRBJ2-1	CASSLFSGNEQFF	TGTGCCAGCAGTTTATTCAGCGGGAATGAGCAGTTCTTC
TRBV28	-	-	TRBJ2-7	CASSLRQTYEQYF	TGTGCCAGCAGTTTACGGCAGACCTACGAGCAGTACTTC
TRBV5-1	-	-	TRBJ2-3	CASGKSADTQYF	TGCGCCAGCGGAAAAAGTGCAGATACGCAGTATTTT
TRBV4-2	-	TRBD2	TRBJ2-1	CASSQDRPAGGKDEQFF	TGTGCCAGCAGCCAAGATAGGCCAGCGGGAGGTAAGGATGAGCAGTTCTTC
TRBV20-1	-	-	TRBJ1-1	CSAYGPEAFF	TGCAGTGCTTATGGACCTGAAGCTTTCTTT
TRBV20-1	-	-	TRBJ1-1	CSARLSGGGTEAFF	TGCAGTGCTAGGCTATCGGGGGGCGGCACTGAAGCTTTCTTT
TRBV4-1	-	-	TRBJ2-5	CASSPGGAGPETQYF	TGCGCCAGCAGCCCAGGAGGTGCAGGGCCGGAGACCCAGTACTTC
TRBV28	-	-	TRBJ2-7	CASSRSHIFEEAEQYF	TGTGCCAGCAGTCGCTCACACATTTTTGAGGAGGCTGAGCAGTACTTC
TRBV6-6	-	-	TRBJ2-3	CASRPPSHTDTQYF	TGTGCCAGCAGGCCCCCCTCCCACACAGATACGCAGTATTTT
TRBV29-1	-	-	TRBJ1-1	CSVCLLVNTEAFF	TGCAGCGTTTGTCTACTGGTGAACACTGAAGCTTTCTTT
TRBV12-3/TRBV12-4	-	-	TRBJ2-7	CASSLSQSIEQYF	TGTGCCAGCAGTTTATCCCAATCGATCGAGCAGTACTTC
TRBV3-1	-	-	TRBJ2-6	CASSPYPRGPGANVLTF	TGTGCCAGCAGCCCCTATCCCAGGGGACCTGGGGCCAACGTCCTGACTTTC
TRBV15	-	TRBD2	TRBJ2-7	CATSSSGLASREQYF	TGTGCCACCAGCAGTTCGGGACTAGCTTCGCGGGAGCAGTACTTC